Included here is one TCR beta chain sequence, with context. Other DNA sequences in the sample encode the same CDR3. The data stem from a study of blood T cell repertoires in COVID-19. Assay used: immunoSEQ multiplex PCR; TCRdb lists only in-frame clones, some missing. The table shows 150,000 to 200,000 clones, with over 80% occurring only once. The V end was cut by 4 bases, the J end by 0 bases, with 7 bases between. CDR3 length: 14 amino acids. From germline, CDR1 is SGHTA and CDR2 FQGNSA. The V and J genes are TRBV7-2 and TRBJ1-3; D gene ambiguous. This TCR was sampled from a man aged 30-40 years with COVID-19, enrolled during active disease. The sample taken for sequencing was peripheral blood. CDR3 nucleotides: TGTGCCAGCAGCTCAGGAAGCTCTGGAAACACCATATATTTT. Its translation: CASSSGSSGNTIYF.